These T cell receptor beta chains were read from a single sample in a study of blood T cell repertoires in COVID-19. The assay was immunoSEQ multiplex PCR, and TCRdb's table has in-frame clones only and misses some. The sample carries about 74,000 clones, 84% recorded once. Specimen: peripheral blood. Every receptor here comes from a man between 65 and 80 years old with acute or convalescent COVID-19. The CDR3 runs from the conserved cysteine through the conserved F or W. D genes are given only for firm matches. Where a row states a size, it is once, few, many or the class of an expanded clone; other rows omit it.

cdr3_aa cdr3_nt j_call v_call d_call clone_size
CASKEGWGTGELFF TGTGCCAGCAAGGAGGGCTGGGGCACCGGGGAGCTGTTTTTT TRBJ2-2 TRBV6-5 . .
CATSDSRLAGVETQYF TGTGCCACCAGTGATTCTCGACTAGCGGGAGTGGAGACCCAGTACTTC TRBJ2-5 TRBV24-1 TRBD2 .
CASRGEEKLFF TGTGCCAGCAGGGGAGAGGAAAAACTGTTTTTT TRBJ1-4 TRBV6-6 . .
CAWNNLSKEKLFF TGTGCCTGGAACAATCTTTCAAAGGAAAAACTGTTTTTT TRBJ1-4 TRBV30 . .
CASWGQGPSNEQFF TGCGCCAGCTGGGGACAGGGCCCCTCCAATGAGCAGTTCTTC TRBJ2-1 TRBV10-2 TRBD1 few
CASSDTRNTEAFF TGTGCCAGTAGCGACACTCGGAACACTGAAGCTTTCTTT TRBJ1-1 TRBV19 . .
CASSYGTAPNQPQHF TGTGCCAGCAGTTATGGGACAGCCCCAAATCAGCCCCAGCATTTT TRBJ1-5 TRBV6-6 TRBD1 .
CASSLLLQETQYF TGTGCCAGCAGCCTCCTTCTACAAGAGACCCAGTACTTC TRBJ2-5 TRBV3-1/TRBV3-2 . .
CASSLNRGPTEAFF TGTGCCAGCAGTCTGAACAGGGGCCCCACTGAAGCTTTCTTT TRBJ1-1 TRBV6-5 TRBD1 .
CASSLRTGRSNNQPQHF TGTGCCAGCAGCTTGCGGACAGGGAGGTCGAACAATCAGCCCCAGCATTTT TRBJ1-5 TRBV7-8 TRBD1 few
CASSLPTGRAFF TGTGCCAGCAGCTTGCCTACAGGGCGGGCTTTCTTT TRBJ1-1 TRBV5-5 . .
CASSRTGSRSYEQYF TGTGCCAGCAGCCGTACAGGGTCGAGGTCCTACGAGCAGTACTTC TRBJ2-7 TRBV2 . .
CASSHRQGWDEQYF TGTGCCAGCAGTCACAGACAGGGATGGGACGAGCAGTACTTC TRBJ2-7 TRBV27 TRBD1 .
CASSPPAGNTEAFF TGTGCCAGCTCACCACCCGCCGGGAACACTGAAGCTTTCTTT TRBJ1-1 TRBV18 . .
CASSPTMGQTNTEAFF TGTGCCAGCAGCCCTACGATGGGACAGACGAACACTGAAGCTTTCTTT TRBJ1-1 TRBV7-6 TRBD1 .
CASRSGGEQFF TGTGCCAGCAGATCGGGGGGTGAGCAGTTCTTC TRBJ2-1 TRBV12-3/TRBV12-4 TRBD2 .
CASRTGTLGTQYF TGTGCCAGCAGAACCGGGACACTTGGGACCCAGTACTTC TRBJ2-5 TRBV12-3/TRBV12-4 . once
CVSSLLGTGGAATNEKLFF TGTGTCAGCTCACTTCTAGGGACAGGGGGCGCCGCAACTAATGAAAAACTGTTTTTT TRBJ1-4 TRBV18 TRBD1 .
CASSRAGTRSDTQYF TGTGCCAGCAGTAGGGCCGGGACTAGATCAGATACGCAGTATTTT TRBJ2-3 TRBV6-5 TRBD2 once
CASSGDRTTLEAFF TGTGCCAGCAGCGGAGACAGGACGACCCTTGAAGCTTTCTTT TRBJ1-1 TRBV9 . .
CASSGTGASYNEQFF TGTGCCAGCAGTGGGACAGGGGCTTCGTACAATGAGCAGTTCTTC TRBJ2-1 TRBV11-2 TRBD1 .
CASRLTGQAYEQYF TGTGCCAGCAGACTGACAGGCCAGGCCTACGAGCAGTACTTC TRBJ2-7 TRBV2 . .
CATSRGTAATNEKLFF TGTGCCACCAGCAGAGGTACGGCGGCAACTAATGAAAAACTGTTTTTT TRBJ1-4 TRBV15 . .
CASSQGAGGPGDTQYF TGTGCCAGCTCACAGGGGGCGGGAGGCCCTGGAGATACGCAGTATTTT TRBJ2-3 TRBV18 . .
CASSDWETPSSYNEQFF TGTGCCAGCAGTGATTGGGAGACTCCCAGCTCCTACAATGAGCAGTTCTTC TRBJ2-1 TRBV6-1 . few
CASSEAASGGALEQFF TGTGCCAGCAGTGAAGCGGCTAGCGGGGGGGCCCTTGAGCAGTTCTTC TRBJ2-1 TRBV6-1 TRBD2 .
CASSSQGLGENIQYF TGTGCCAGTAGTAGCCAGGGACTAGGGGAAAACATTCAGTACTTC TRBJ2-4 TRBV19 TRBD2 .
CASRSASGTETQYF TGTGCCAGTAGGTCGGCTAGCGGGACGGAGACCCAGTACTTC TRBJ2-5 TRBV19 TRBD2 .
CASRAEVSYNEQFF TGCGCCAGCCGTGCGGAGGTCTCCTACAATGAGCAGTTCTTC TRBJ2-1 TRBV5-1 . .
CASSDRRWGGTGELFF TGTGCCAGCAGTGACCGGAGGTGGGGAGGCACCGGGGAGCTGTTTTTT TRBJ2-2 TRBV2 . once
CAWSEPGQRSNQPQHF TGTGCCTGGAGTGAACCGGGACAGAGGAGCAATCAGCCCCAGCATTTT TRBJ1-5 TRBV30 TRBD1 .
CASRGAGTGELFF TGTGCCAGCAGGGGCGCGGGGACCGGGGAGCTGTTTTTT TRBJ2-2 TRBV6-1 . .
CASSQLGTATNEKLFF TGCGCCAGCAGCCAATTGGGGACTGCAACTAATGAAAAACTGTTTTTT TRBJ1-4 TRBV5-1 . .
CASLGGDRGTDTQYF TGTGCCAGCCTGGGGGGGGACCGGGGCACAGATACGCAGTATTTT TRBJ2-3 TRBV6-5 TRBD2 .
CASSLTGSYGYTF TGTGCCAGCAGTCTGACAGGGAGCTATGGCTACACCTTC TRBJ1-2 TRBV28 TRBD1 .
CASSFSSLTGGGYTF TGTGCCAGCAGTTTTTCTTCGCTAACAGGCGGTGGCTACACCTTC TRBJ1-2 TRBV27 . .
CASSPAGSNGYTF TGTGCCAGCTCACCAGCGGGGTCCAATGGCTACACCTTC TRBJ1-2 TRBV18 . .